This TCR beta chain was retrieved from a study of kidney transplant recipient with SARS-CoV-2 infection (dated by TCRdb to about 2021). The meaning of the sample's time point label: pre-pandemic baseline sample and day 111 after first positive SARS-CoV-2 test. The sequencer was an Illumina MiSeq. Profiling of the peripheral T cell repertoire was carried out for human TCRbeta genes. The authors processed their data as follows. Beta-binomial modelling was used to test for differences in clonotype abundance while accounting for variability over time. Expanded clonotypes were checked against the ImmuneCODE reference database of SARS-CoV-2-associated TCRs and mapped to regions of the viral genome. Further repertoire analyses covered TRBV gene usage, CDR3 length, CDR3 amino acid overlap between time points, clonotype abundance distributions and Jaccard similarity. The public reads were run again by TCRdb, first through fastp at Q25 and then through MiXCR, and only productive beta chains were kept. CDR3 protein sequences are deduplicated, and each keeps its most common genes and DNA. These V and J calls originate from TCRdb's pipeline instead of the authors' own analysis. This sample lists about 250,000 distinct CDR3 sequences; 29% were detected once. The ten largest clones represent roughly 7% of the sample.

Its CDR3 holds 17 amino acids, cysteine through phenylalanine. Only the CDR3 part of the read is kept: 51 bases, read in frame from the first base. Reading the germline V gene gives CDR1 SGHVS and CDR2 FQNEAQ. V is shortened by 5 bases, J by 4 bases, and the region joining them spans 23 bases. This clonotype was picked up many times. There is no known antigen for this receptor. Qualities for individual bases were not recorded, and no much larger clone is one base off. This chain joins TRBV7-8 to TRBJ1-2; the D gene cannot be resolved reliably. Source: a blood sample, taken at baseline and on approximately day 120 from a kidney transplant recipient. This receptor was obtained from a male patient aged 25-45 years who had COVID-19 and was a kidney transplant recipient. Some T cells seen after a transplant may have their origin in the graft donor. The CDR3 amino acid sequence is: CASSRSAFTRKTYGYTF. The DNA reads TGTGCCAGCAGCCGGAGTGCGTTTACCCGAAAGACCTATGGCTACACCTTC.